This T cell receptor beta chain was observed in a study of blood T cell repertoires in COVID-19. On the study more broadly: The study drew acute and convalescent COVID-19 samples from the United States, Italy and Spain. Sample material is recorded as cDNA or gDNA derived from T cells, B-cell-depleted T cells, or PBMCs.

Germline V gene sequence: CDR1 MNHEY, CDR2 SVGEGT. Between the trimmed V and J ends, which lost 2 bases and 6 bases, there was a span of 19 bases. CDR3 size: 16 residues. Per the study methods: The authors estimated nucleated cell counts from reference gene primer amplification. Sequencing was performed with immunoSEQ multiplex PCR; in TCRdb, only in-frame clones are kept and a portion is missing. V and J calls and clone size come straight from that table; D and trimming were deduced from the DNA. The table lists 250,000 to 300,000 clones, around 86% of them singletons. The specimen was peripheral blood. The V call is TRBV6-2 or TRBV6-3, the J call TRBJ2-5, with D possibly being TRBD2 (6 bases). The receptor comes from a woman aged 30 to 39 with active or convalescent COVID-19. The CDR3 DNA reads TGTGCCAGCAGTTACCGCGGGACGCAAGTCGGGCAGACCCAGTACTTC. This gives the protein CASSYRGTQVGQTQYF.